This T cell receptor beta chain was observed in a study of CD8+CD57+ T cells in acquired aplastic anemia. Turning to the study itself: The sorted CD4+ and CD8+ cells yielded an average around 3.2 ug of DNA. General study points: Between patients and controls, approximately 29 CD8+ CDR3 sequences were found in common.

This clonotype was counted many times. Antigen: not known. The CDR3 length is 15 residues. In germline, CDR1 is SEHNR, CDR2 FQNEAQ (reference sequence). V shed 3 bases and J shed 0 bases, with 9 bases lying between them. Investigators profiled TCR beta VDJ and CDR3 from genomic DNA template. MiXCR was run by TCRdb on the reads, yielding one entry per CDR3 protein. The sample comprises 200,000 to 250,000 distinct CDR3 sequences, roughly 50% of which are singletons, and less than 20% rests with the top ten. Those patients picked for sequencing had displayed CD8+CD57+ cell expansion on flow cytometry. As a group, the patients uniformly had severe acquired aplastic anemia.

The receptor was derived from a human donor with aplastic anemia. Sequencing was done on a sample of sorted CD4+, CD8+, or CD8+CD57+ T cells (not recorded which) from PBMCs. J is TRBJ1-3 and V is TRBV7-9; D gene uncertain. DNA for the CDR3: TGTGCCAGCAGCTTCAACCCCGACTCTGGAAACACCATATATTTT. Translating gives CASSFNPDSGNTIYF.